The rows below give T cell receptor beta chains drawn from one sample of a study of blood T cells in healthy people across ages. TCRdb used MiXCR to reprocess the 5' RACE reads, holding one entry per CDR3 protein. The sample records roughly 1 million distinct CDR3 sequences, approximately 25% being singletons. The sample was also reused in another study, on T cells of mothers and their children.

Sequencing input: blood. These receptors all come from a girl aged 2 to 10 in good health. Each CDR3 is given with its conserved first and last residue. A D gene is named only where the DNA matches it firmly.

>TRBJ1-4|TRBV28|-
CAGSLVARDEKLFF
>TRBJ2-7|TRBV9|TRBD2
CASSVELAGVGEQYF
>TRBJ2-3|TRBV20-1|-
CSATGEWGDTQYF
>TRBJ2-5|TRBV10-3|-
CAISDGPLEYF
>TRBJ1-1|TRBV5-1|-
CASSLTRQPTEAFF
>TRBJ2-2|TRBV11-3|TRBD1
CASSSRGQGAIGELFF
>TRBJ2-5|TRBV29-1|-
CSVEGRVIWDNQETQYF
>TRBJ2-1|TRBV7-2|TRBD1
CASSPGQAYNEQFF
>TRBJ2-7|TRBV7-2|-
CASSSARASPSYEQYF
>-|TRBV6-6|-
CASVRSNGGYEQYF
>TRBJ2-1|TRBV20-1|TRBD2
CSARDGTSGRYNEQFF
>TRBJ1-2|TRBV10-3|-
CAISSRGIINYGYTF
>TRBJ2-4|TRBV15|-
CATSAQDGGAKNIQYF
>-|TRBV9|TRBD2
CASSVGEGRGTQYF
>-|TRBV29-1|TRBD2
CSVEFPLADPRDEQFF
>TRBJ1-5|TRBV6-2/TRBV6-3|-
CASSYALQGNQPQHF
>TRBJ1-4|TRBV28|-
CASEPFQGNEKLFF
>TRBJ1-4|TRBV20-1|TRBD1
CSAATGQGIEKLFF
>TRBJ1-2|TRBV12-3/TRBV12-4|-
CASSLDGRMYGYTF
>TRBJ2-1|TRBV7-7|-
CASSSRVGESSYNEQFF
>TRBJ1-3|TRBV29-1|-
CSAIRESGNTIYF
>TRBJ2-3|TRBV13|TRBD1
CASSSQRTGSVDTQYF
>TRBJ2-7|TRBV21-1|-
CASSSRRAFYEQYF
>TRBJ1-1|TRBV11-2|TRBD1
CASSYPGQGLFAEAFF
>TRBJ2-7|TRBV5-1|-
CASSKGEWSYEQYF
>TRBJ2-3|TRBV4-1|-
CASSEPDGLTQYF
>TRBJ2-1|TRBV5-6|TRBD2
CASSLYGTSGVSSYNEQFF
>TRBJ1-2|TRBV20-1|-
CSAYYRRGRAFNYGYTF
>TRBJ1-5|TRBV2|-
CASQGGVGNQPQHF
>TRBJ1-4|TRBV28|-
CASRENNEKLFF
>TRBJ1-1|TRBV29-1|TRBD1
CSYAGGTAEAFF
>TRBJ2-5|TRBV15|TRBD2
CATSLAGEETQYF
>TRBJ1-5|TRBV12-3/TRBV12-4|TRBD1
CANSPGTGNNQPQHF